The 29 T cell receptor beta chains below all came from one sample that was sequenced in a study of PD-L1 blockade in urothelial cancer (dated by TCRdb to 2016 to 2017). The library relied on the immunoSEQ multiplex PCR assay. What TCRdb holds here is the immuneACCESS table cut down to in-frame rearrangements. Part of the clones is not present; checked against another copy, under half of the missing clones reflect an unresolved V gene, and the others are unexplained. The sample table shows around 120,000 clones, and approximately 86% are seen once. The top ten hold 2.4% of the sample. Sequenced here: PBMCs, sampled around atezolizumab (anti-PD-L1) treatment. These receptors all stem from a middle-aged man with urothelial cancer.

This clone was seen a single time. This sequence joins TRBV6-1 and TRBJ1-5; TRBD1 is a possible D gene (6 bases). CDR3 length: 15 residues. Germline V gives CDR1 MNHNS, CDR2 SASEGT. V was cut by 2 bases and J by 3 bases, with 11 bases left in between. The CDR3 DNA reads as TGTGCCAGCAGTGAATTCGGACAGTACAATCAGCCCCAGCATTTT. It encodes CASSEFGQYNQPQHF.

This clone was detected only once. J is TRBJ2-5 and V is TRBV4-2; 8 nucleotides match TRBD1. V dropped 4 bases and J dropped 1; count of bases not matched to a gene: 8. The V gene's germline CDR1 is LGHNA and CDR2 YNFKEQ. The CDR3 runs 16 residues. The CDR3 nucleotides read TGTGCCAGCAGCCCCAGGGGGCTAGTCGGCCAAGAGACCCAGTACTTC. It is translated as CASSPRGLVGQETQYF.

The CDR3 DNA reads TGTGCCAGCAGCGTAGTGTGCGGGAGCTATAGCAATCAGCCCCAGCATTTT. It specifies CASSVVCGSYSNQPQHF. The genes are TRBV9 and TRBJ1-5; D ambiguous. The CDR3 spans 17 residues. Germline lookup yields CDR1 SGDLS and CDR2 YYNGEE. Trimming removed 0 bases from V and 0 bases from J, with 13 bases in between. The variable domain in full, completed from reference TRBV9 and TRBJ1-5, reads DSGVTQTPKHLITATGQRVTLRCSPRSGDLSVYWYQQSLDQGLQFLIQYYNGEERAKGNILERFSAQQFPDLHSELNLSSLELGDSALYFCASSVVCGSYSNQPQHFGDGTRLSIL.

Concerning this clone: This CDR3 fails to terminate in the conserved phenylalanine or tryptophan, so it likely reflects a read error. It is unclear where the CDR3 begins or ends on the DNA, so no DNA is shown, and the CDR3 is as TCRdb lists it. CDR3 loop: CARSLFQPGGL. The J gene is TRBJ1-2, the V gene TRBV5-3; the listed D gene, TRBD1, was not tested against the DNA. TRBV5-3 is an ORF for which the function is uncertain. The CDR3 is 11 residues long, ends included.

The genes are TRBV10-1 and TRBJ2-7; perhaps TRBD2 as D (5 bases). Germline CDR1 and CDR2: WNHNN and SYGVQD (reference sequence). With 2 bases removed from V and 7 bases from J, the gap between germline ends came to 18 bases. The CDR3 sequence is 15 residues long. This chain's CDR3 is CASSESRERFKEQYF. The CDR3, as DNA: TGCGCCAGCAGTGAGAGCCGGGAAAGATTTAAAGAGCAGTACTTC.

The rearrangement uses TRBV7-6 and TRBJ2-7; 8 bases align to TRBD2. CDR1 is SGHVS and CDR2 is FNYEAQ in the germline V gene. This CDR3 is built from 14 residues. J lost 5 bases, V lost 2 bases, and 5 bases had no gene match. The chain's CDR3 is CASSLKRGPHEQYF. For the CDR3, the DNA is TGTGCCAGCAGCTTAAAGCGGGGGCCCCACGAGCAGTACTTC.

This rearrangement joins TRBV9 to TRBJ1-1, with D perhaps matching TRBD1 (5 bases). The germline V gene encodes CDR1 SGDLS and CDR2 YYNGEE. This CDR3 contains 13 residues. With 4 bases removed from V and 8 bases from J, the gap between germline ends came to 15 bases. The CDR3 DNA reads TGTGCCAGCAGCTTAGCGGCCCAGGGCGAAGCTTTCTTT. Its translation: CASSLAAQGEAFF.

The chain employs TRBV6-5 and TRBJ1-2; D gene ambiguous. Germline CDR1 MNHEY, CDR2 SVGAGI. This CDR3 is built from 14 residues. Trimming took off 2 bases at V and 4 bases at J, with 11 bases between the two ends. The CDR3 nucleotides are TGTGCCAGCAGTTACGGCAGGTTCCTCTATGGCTACACCTTC. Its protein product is CASSYGRFLYGYTF.

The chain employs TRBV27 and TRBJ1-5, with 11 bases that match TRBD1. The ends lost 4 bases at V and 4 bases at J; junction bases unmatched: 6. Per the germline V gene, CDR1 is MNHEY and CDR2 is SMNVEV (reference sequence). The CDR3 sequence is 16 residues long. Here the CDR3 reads CASSSLDRGPNQPQHF. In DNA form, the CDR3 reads TGTGCCAGCAGTTCGCTGGACAGGGGGCCGAATCAGCCCCAGCATTTT.

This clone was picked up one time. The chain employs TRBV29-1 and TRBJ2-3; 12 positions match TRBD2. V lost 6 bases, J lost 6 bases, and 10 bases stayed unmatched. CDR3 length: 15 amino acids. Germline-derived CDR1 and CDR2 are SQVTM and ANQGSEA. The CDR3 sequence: CSVRLAGGLWDTQYF. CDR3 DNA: TGCAGCGTAAGGCTAGCGGGAGGGCTATGGGATACGCAGTATTTT.

The CDR3 DNA reads as TGTGCCAGCTCACTCGGGGGCTACGAGCAGTACTTC. Its protein is CASSLGGYEQYF. J is TRBJ2-7 and V is TRBV18, with TRBD2 as a possible D gene (6 bases). Germline CDR1 reads KGHSH; CDR2 reads LQKENI. V lost 4 bases and J 3 bases, leaving 7 bases between the germline ends. The CDR3 consists of 12 residues.

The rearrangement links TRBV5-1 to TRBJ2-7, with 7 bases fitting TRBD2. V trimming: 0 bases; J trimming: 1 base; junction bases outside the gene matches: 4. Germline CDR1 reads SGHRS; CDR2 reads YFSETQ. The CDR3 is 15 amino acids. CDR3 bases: TGCGCCAGCAGCTTGGGTCCTAGCGGATCCTACGAGCAGTACTTC. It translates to CASSLGPSGSYEQYF.

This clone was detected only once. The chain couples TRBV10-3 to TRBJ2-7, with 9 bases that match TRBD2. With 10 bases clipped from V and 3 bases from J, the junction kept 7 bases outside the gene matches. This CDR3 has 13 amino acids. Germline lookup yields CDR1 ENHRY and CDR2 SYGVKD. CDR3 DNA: TGTGCCACCTCTAGCGGGGTACACTACGAGCAGTACTTC. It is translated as CATSSGVHYEQYF.

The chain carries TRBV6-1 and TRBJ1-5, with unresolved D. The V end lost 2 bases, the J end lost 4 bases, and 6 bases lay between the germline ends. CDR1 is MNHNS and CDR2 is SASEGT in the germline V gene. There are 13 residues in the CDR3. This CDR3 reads CASSERGNQPQHF. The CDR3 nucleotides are TGTGCCAGCAGTGAAAGAGGGAATCAGCCCCAGCATTTT.

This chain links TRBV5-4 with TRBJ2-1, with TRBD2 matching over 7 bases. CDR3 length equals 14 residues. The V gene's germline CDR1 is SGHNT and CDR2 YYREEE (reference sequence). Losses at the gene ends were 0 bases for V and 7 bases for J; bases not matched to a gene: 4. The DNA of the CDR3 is TGTGCCAGCAGCTTGGCTAGCGGAGGGAATGAGCAGTTCTTC. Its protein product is CASSLASGGNEQFF.

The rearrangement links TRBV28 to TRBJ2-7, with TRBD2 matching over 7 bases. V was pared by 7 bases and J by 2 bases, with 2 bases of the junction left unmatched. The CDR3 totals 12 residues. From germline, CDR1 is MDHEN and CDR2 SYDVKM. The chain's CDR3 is CASTSGTYEQYF. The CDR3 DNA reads TGTGCCAGCACTAGCGGAACCTACGAGCAGTACTTC.

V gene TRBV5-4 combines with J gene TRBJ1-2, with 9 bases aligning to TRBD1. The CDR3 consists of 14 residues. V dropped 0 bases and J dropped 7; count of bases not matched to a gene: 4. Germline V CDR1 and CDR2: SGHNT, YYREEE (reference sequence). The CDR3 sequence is CASSLEQGAVGYTF. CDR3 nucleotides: TGTGCCAGCAGCTTGGAACAGGGGGCGGTTGGCTACACCTTC.

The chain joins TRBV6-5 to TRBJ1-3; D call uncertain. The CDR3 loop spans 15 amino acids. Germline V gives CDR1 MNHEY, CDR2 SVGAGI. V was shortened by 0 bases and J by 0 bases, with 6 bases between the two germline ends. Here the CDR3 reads CASSYSRGSGNTIYF. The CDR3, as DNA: TGTGCCAGCAGTTACTCGAGAGGCTCTGGAAACACCATATATTTT.

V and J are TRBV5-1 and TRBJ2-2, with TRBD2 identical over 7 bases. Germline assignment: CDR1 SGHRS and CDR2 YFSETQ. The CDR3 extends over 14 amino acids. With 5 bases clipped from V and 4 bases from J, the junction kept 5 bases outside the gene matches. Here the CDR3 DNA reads TGCGCCAGCAGGAGGGCGGGAGTCACCGGGGAGCTGTTTTTT. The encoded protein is CASRRAGVTGELFF.

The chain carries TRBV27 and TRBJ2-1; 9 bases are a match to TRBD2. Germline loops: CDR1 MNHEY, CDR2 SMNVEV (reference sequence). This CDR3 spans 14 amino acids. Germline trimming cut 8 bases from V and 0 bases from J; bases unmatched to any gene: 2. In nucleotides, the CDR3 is TGTGCCAGCCGTAGCGGGAGCTCCTACAATGAGCAGTTCTTC. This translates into CASRSGSSYNEQFF.

The CDR3 DNA is TGTGCCTGGAGTGCCTCGTCTTTAAACTATGGCTACACCTTC. Translation gives CAWSASSLNYGYTF. This chain uses TRBV30 with TRBJ1-2; D is uncertain. Per germline, CDR1 GTSNPN and CDR2 SVGIG (reference sequence). This CDR3 is built from 14 residues. The germline V and J ends were trimmed by 1 base and 2 bases, with 11 bases remaining between them.

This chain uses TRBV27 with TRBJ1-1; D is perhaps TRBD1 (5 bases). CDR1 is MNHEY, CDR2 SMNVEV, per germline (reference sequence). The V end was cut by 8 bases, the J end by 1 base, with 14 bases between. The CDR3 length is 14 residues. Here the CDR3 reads CASRYGHPNTEAFF. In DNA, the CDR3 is TGTGCCAGCCGTTACGGACACCCGAACACTGAAGCTTTCTTT.

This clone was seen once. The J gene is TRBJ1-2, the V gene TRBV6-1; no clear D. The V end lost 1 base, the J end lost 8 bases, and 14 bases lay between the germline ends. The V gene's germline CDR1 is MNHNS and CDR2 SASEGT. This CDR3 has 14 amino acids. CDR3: CASSEEPGRRGYTF. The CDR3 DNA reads TGTGCCAGCAGTGAAGAGCCTGGGCGTAGGGGCTACACCTTC.

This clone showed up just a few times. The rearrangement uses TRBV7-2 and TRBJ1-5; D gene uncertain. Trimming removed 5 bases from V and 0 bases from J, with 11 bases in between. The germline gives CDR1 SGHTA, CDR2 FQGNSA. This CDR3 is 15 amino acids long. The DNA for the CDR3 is TGTGCCAGCAGCCTACAGTCGTATAGCAATCAGCCCCAGCATTTT. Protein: CASSLQSYSNQPQHF. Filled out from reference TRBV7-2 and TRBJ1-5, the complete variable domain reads GAGVSQSPSNKVTEKGKDVELRCDPISGHTALYWYRQSLGQGLEFLIYFQGNSAPDKSGLPSDRFSAERTGGSVSTLTIQRTQQEDSAVYLCASSLQSYSNQPQHFGDGTRLSIL.

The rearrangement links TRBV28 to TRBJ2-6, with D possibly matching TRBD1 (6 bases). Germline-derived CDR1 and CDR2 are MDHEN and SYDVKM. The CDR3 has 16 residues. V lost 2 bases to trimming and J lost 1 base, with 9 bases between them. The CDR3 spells CASSLLQGSGANVLTF. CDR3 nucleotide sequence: TGTGCCAGCAGTTTACTACAGGGTTCTGGGGCCAACGTCCTGACTTTC.

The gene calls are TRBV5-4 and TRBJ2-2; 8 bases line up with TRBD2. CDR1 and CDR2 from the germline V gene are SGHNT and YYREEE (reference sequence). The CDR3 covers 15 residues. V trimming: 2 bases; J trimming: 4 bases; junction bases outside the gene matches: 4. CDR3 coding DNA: TGTGCCAGCAGCTTTGTTAGCGGGACCACCGGGGAGCTGTTTTTT. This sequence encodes CASSFVSGTTGELFF.

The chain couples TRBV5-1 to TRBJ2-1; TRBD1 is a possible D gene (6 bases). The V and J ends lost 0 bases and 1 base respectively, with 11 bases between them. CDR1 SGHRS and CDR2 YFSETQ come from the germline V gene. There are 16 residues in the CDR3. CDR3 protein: CASSLVLTGSYNEQFF. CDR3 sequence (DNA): TGCGCCAGCAGCTTGGTTTTAACAGGGTCCTACAATGAGCAGTTCTTC.

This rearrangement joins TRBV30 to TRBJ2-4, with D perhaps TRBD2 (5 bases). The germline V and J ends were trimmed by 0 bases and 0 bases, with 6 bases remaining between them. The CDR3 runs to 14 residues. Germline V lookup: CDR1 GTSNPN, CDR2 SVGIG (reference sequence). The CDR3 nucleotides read TGTGCCTGGAGTGTCGGGATAGCCAAAAACATTCAGTACTTC. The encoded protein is CAWSVGIAKNIQYF.

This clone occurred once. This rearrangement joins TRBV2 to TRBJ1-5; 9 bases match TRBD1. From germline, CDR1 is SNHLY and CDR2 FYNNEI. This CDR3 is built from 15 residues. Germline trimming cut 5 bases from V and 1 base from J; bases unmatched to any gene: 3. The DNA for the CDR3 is TGTGCCAGCAGTCGGGACAGGGCCAGCAATCAGCCCCAGCATTTT. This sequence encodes CASSRDRASNQPQHF. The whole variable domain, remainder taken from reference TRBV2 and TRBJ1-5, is EPEVTQTPSHQVTQMGQEVILRCVPISNHLYFYWYRQILGQKVEFLVSFYNNEISEKSEIFDDQFSVERPDGSNFTLKIRSTKLEDSAMYFCASSRDRASNQPQHFGDGTRLSIL.